These 16 T cell receptor beta chains originate from one sample sequenced in a study of CD8 T cells in ankylosing spondylitis. TCRdb passed the 5' RACE reads through MiXCR, listing each CDR3 protein once. The sample contains approximately 340,000 distinct CDR3 sequences, roughly 14% of which appear only once. Sequenced input: blood, either unsorted or a sorted T cell fraction (not recorded which). All receptors come from a male donor with ankylosing spondylitis or in good health (not recorded which).

This clonotype has more than one count but fewer than ten. The rearrangement joins TRBV12-3 or TRBV12-4 to TRBJ2-6; 7 positions match TRBD1. With V trimmed by 6 bases and J by 0 bases, 5 bases remained unmatched. The CDR3 extends over 16 amino acids. The CDR3 is CASRGGAPSGANVLTF. The CDR3 DNA follows: TGTGCCAGCAGAGGGGGCGCCCCCTCTGGGGCCAACGTCCTGACTTTC.

The chain links TRBV5-1 to TRBJ1-6, with D possibly being TRBD1 (5 bases). Germline-derived CDR1 and CDR2 are SGHRS and YFSETQ. V lost 4 bases to trimming and J lost 8 bases, with 10 bases between them. The CDR3 spans 13 residues. The CDR3 DNA reads TGCGCCAGCAGCCGGGACGGAGATTCACCCCTCCACTTT. It encodes CASSRDGDSPLHF.

This clonotype has more than one count but fewer than ten. This chain links TRBV12-3 or TRBV12-4 with TRBJ2-2, with a weak D call TRBD2 (6 bases). The V end lost 2 bases, the J end lost 6 bases, and 7 bases lay between the germline ends. This CDR3 spans 13 amino acids. The CDR3 DNA sequence: TGTGCCAGCAGTTTACGGGGGTCCGGGGAGCTGTTTTTT. Amino acid sequence: CASSLRGSGELFF.

The chain employs TRBV12-3 or TRBV12-4 and TRBJ1-1; TRBD1 matches at 8 bases. The CDR3 contains 12 residues. V lost 10 bases and J lost 4; bases outside the gene matches: 5. CDR3 coding DNA: TGTGCCACGAAACAGGGGGGCACTGAAGCTTTCTTT. It translates to CATKQGGTEAFF.

This clonotype was counted a few times. This rearrangement joins TRBV6-5 to TRBJ2-7, with D maybe TRBD2 (6 bases). The CDR3 is 14 residues long. Trimming removed 2 bases from V and 2 bases from J, with 10 bases in between. CDR1 is MNHEY, CDR2 SVGAGI, per germline. The CDR3 is CASSYRLDAYEQYF. The CDR3 DNA follows: TGTGCCAGCAGTTACCGACTAGACGCCTACGAGCAGTACTTC.

This clonotype has more than one count but fewer than ten. This chain uses TRBV5-1 with TRBJ2-1, with 11 bases aligning to TRBD2. The CDR3 consists of 16 residues. Per germline, CDR1 SGHRS and CDR2 YFSETQ. With 4 bases clipped from V and 8 bases from J, the junction kept 11 bases outside the gene matches. The CDR3 DNA follows: TGCGCCAGCAGCACCTTGACTAGCGGGGTGGTGGATGAGCAGTTCTTC. Its translation: CASSTLTSGVVDEQFF.

V and J are TRBV27 and TRBJ2-2; D possibly corresponds to TRBD2 (5 bases). The ends were cut back, 3 bases at V and 8 bases at J, with 10 bases in the middle. This CDR3 comprises 13 residues. Germline CDR1 and CDR2: MNHEY and SMNVEV (reference sequence). The CDR3 nucleotides read TGTGCCAGCAGTTTGGTGAGGGAGGGGGAGCTGTTTTTT. Translation gives CASSLVREGELFF.

The J gene is TRBJ1-1, the V gene TRBV30; 8 nucleotides line up with TRBD1. V lost 3 bases, J lost 5 bases, and 8 bases stayed unmatched. The CDR3 length is 14 residues. The germline CDR1 and CDR2 sequences are GTSNPN and SVGIG (reference sequence). The CDR3 here is CAWRSQGAGTEAFF. The CDR3 DNA sequence: TGTGCCTGGAGAAGTCAGGGGGCCGGGACTGAAGCTTTCTTT.

This clonotype has more than one count but fewer than ten. V is TRBV12-3 or TRBV12-4 and J is TRBJ2-3; 7 bases are a match to TRBD2. CDR3 length: 15 residues. With V trimmed by 3 bases and J by 6 bases, 9 bases remained unmatched. The DNA of the CDR3 is TGTGCCAGCAGTTTGGGGAGGGCGGATGGGGATACGCAGTATTTT. Translation gives CASSLGRADGDTQYF.

The sample holds a few counts of this clonotype. The chain employs TRBV5-1 and TRBJ2-3, with TRBD1 identical over 8 bases. The ends lost 4 bases at V and 4 bases at J; junction bases unmatched: 8. The CDR3 has 15 amino acids. Germline CDR1 and CDR2: SGHRS and YFSETQ. In DNA, the CDR3 is TGCGCCAGCAGCGCTATGGCAGGGGGCCCAGATACGCAGTATTTT. Its translation: CASSAMAGGPDTQYF.

The chain combines TRBV12-3 or TRBV12-4 with TRBJ2-3, with 7 bases aligning to TRBD2. Losses at the gene ends were 2 bases for V and 7 bases for J; bases not matched to a gene: 9. The CDR3 has 15 residues. In DNA form, the CDR3 reads TGTGCCAGCAGTTTACCCAGCGGGATCGTAAATACGCAGTATTTT. It specifies CASSLPSGIVNTQYF.

The rearrangement uses TRBV11-2 and TRBJ2-5; 7 nucleotides align to TRBD2. The CDR3 is made up of 18 amino acids. Germline loops: CDR1 SGHAT, CDR2 FQNNGV. Trimming cost V 1 base and J 6 bases; bases outside gene matches: 17. The CDR3: CASSLGGAASGSLKTQYF. DNA for the CDR3: TGTGCCAGCAGCTTAGGAGGGGCGGCTAGCGGAAGCCTTAAGACCCAGTACTTC.

V usage is TRBV7-2 and J usage is TRBJ2-2; a possible D gene is TRBD2 (6 bases). Trimming removed 5 bases at V and 8 bases at J, with 12 bases between. Germline V gene sequence: CDR1 SGHTA, CDR2 FQGNSA. This CDR3 has 13 residues. Here the CDR3 reads CASSPPREGELFF. The CDR3 DNA is TGTGCCAGCAGCCCCCCCCGGGAGGGGGAGCTGTTTTTT.

The V gene is TRBV20-1, the J gene TRBJ2-2; TRBD1 aligns across 8 bases. CDR1 and CDR2 from the germline V gene are DFQATT and SNEGSKA (reference sequence). The ends lost 6 bases at V and 5 bases at J; junction bases unmatched: 5. This CDR3 is built from 13 residues. The CDR3 DNA sequence: TGCAGTGCACTACAGGGGGTGACCGGGGAGCTGTTTTTT. This gives the protein CSALQGVTGELFF.

This clonotype was observed a handful of times. The chain employs TRBV12-3 or TRBV12-4 and TRBJ2-1; 14 nucleotides agree with TRBD2. With 6 bases clipped from V and 13 bases from J, the junction kept 11 bases outside the gene matches. The CDR3 is 15 residues long. This CDR3 is CASSPGTSGSTSQFF. The DNA of the CDR3 is TGTGCCAGCAGCCCCGGGACTAGCGGGAGTACTTCCCAGTTCTTC.

The rearrangement links TRBV20-1 to TRBJ2-1, with TRBD2 identical over 8 bases. The CDR3 runs 14 residues. Trimming cost V 3 bases and J 2 bases; bases outside gene matches: 3. CDR1 and CDR2 (germline): DFQATT, SNEGSKA (reference sequence). CDR3 loop: CSASPSGPYNEQFF. CDR3 coding DNA: TGCAGTGCTAGCCCTAGCGGGCCCTACAATGAGCAGTTCTTC.